The rows below give T cell receptor beta chains drawn from one sample of a study of blood T cell repertoires in COVID-19. Generated by immunoSEQ multiplex PCR, the TCRdb table keeps only in-frame clones and is missing some. Of about 63,000 clones listed, about 86% are singletons. Sequencing was carried out using peripheral blood. Every receptor here comes from a human donor in a cohort sampled during active COVID-19. Both conserved end residues are part of each CDR3. D genes are given only for firm matches. Not every row has a clone size; where given, it reads once, few, many or a size class.

d_call | j_call | clone_size | v_call | cdr3_nt | cdr3_aa
- | TRBJ1-5 | - | TRBV28 | TGTGCCAGCAGTCCTTGGAGTAATCAGCCCCAGCATTTT | CASSPWSNQPQHF
- | TRBJ1-3 | - | TRBV6-6 | TGTGCCAGCAGCCGAACCAGGGAGGGGGGAGGAAACACCATATATTTT | CASSRTREGGGNTIYF
TRBD1 | TRBJ2-5 | - | TRBV9 | TGTGCCAGCAGCGTAGTGGGACAGCAACAAGAGACCCAGTACTTC | CASSVVGQQQETQYF
TRBD1 | TRBJ1-4 | - | TRBV5-1 | TGCGCCAGCAGCCCGCCGGGGACAGGAGTGGAAAAACTGTTTTTT | CASSPPGTGVEKLFF
TRBD1 | TRBJ1-2 | once | TRBV6-2/TRBV6-3 | TGTGCCAGCAGTTACGTCAGGGGGAGTAACTATGGCTACACCTTC | CASSYVRGSNYGYTF
- | TRBJ2-2 | - | TRBV19 | TGTGCCAGTAGTAATGGCCAGGGAACCGGGGAGCTGTTTTTT | CASSNGQGTGELFF
- | TRBJ2-1 | - | TRBV7-3 | TGTGCCAGCAGCCTGCTGTTGAGCTCCTACAATGAGCAGTTCTTC | CASSLLLSSYNEQFF
TRBD2 | TRBJ2-3 | - | TRBV5-4 | TGTGCCAGCAGCTTGGCGGGACTAGCGGGCCGTAGGGGTGATACGCAGTATTTT | CASSLAGLAGRRGDTQYF
TRBD2 | TRBJ2-7 | - | TRBV3-1/TRBV3-2 | TGTGCCAGCAGCCAAGATCCCGCGGGGGGGCACAGCGAGCAGTACTTC | CASSQDPAGGHSEQYF
- | TRBJ1-1 | - | TRBV14 | TGTGCCAGCAGCAAGGGGGGGCGACATACTGAAGCTTTCTTT | CASSKGGRHTEAFF
- | TRBJ2-7 | - | TRBV27 | TGTGCCAGCAGTTACCGAACTGGGGCGGCCTCCTACGAGCAGTACTTC | CASSYRTGAASYEQYF
- | TRBJ1-2 | - | TRBV3-1/TRBV3-2 | TGTGCCAGCAGCCCCCCCGACAGGACCTATGGCTACACCTTC | CASSPPDRTYGYTF
- | TRBJ2-1 | - | TRBV9 | TGTGCCAGCAGCGTGGGAGGGGGACTAATCAATGAGCAGTTCTTC | CASSVGGGLINEQFF
- | TRBJ2-7 | - | TRBV7-2 | TGTGCCAGCAGCTTAAGTGGGGGGGCTAGTGTACTTTACGAGCAGTACTTC | CASSLSGGASVLYEQYF
- | TRBJ2-7 | many | TRBV28 | TGTGCCAGCAGCCTACTCGCCGCTGCAGGCTACGAGCAGTACTTC | CASSLLAAAGYEQYF
TRBD2 | TRBJ2-7 | once | TRBV11-2 | TGTGCCAGCAGCTTTTCCATCGGGACTAGCGGGAGTCTGGGCGAGCAGTACTTC | CASSFSIGTSGSLGEQYF
- | TRBJ1-5 | - | TRBV7-2 | TGTGCCAGCAGAGAACAGGGTACCCATAGCAATCAGCCCCAGCATTTT | CASREQGTHSNQPQHF
- | TRBJ2-7 | - | TRBV5-4 | TGTGCCAGCAGCGCTACAGGGTCTTACGAGCAGTACTTC | CASSATGSYEQYF
- | TRBJ1-2 | - | TRBV4-2 | TGTGCCAGCAGCCAAGATACGGGTGCGAACTATGGCTACACCTTC | CASSQDTGANYGYTF
TRBD2 | TRBJ2-7 | - | TRBV20-1 | TGCAGTGCTAGTCAGCCAGCGGGAGGGCATGAGCAGTACTTC | CSASQPAGGHEQYF
TRBD2 | TRBJ2-7 | few | TRBV6-2/TRBV6-3 | TGTGCCAGCAGTCCCCACCGCGGGGGGGCCGTCGAGCAGTACTTC | CASSPHRGGAVEQYF
- | TRBJ2-7 | - | TRBV7-8 | TGTGCCAGCAGCCTAGTCCCAGGTTCCTACGAGCAGTACTTC | CASSLVPGSYEQYF
- | TRBJ2-3 | - | TRBV4-1 | TGCGCCAGCAGCCAGGGGTGGGGGGGCCAGGATACGCAGTATTTT | CASSQGWGGQDTQYF
- | TRBJ1-4 | - | TRBV6-4 | TGTGCCAGCTCCGAGGGGAGCGGGACTAATGAAAAACTGTTTTTT | CASSEGSGTNEKLFF
TRBD2 | TRBJ2-7 | - | TRBV7-2 | TGTGCCAGCAGCCCAAGTGGGACTAGTTTATTCGAGCAGTACTTC | CASSPSGTSLFEQYF
TRBD2 | TRBJ2-7 | - | TRBV5-1 | TGCGCCAGCAGCGTTAGCGGGGTCTCCTACGAGCAGTACTTC | CASSVSGVSYEQYF
TRBD1 | TRBJ1-2 | few | TRBV27 | TGTGCCAGCAGTTTGCAGGGGGACTATGGCTACACCTTC | CASSLQGDYGYTF
- | TRBJ1-1 | once | TRBV28 | TGTGCCAGCACCCCGGCGGGGGTTGAAGCTTTCTTT | CASTPAGVEAFF
- | TRBJ2-7 | - | TRBV20-1 | TGCAGTGTTAGGCAGTCCTACGAGCAGTACTTC | CSVRQSYEQYF
TRBD2 | TRBJ2-7 | - | TRBV3-1/TRBV3-2 | TGTGCCAGCAGCCAAGATGTTGGCGGGAGGTTGAACGAGCAGTACTTC | CASSQDVGGRLNEQYF
TRBD2 | TRBJ2-2 | - | TRBV10-3 | TGTGCCATCAGTGAGTCTTCAGCGGGGAGAACCGGGGAGCTGTTTTTT | CAISESSAGRTGELFF
- | TRBJ2-5 | - | TRBV6-5 | TGTGCCAGCCGATTGGACTATCAAGAGACCCAGTACTTC | CASRLDYQETQYF
TRBD2 | TRBJ2-7 | - | TRBV4-3 | TGCGCCAGCACCGTCGATTATAGCGGGAGGGCCTACGAGCAGTACTTC | CASTVDYSGRAYEQYF
TRBD1 | TRBJ2-7 | - | TRBV19 | TGTGCCAGTAGTACGACAGGGGGCTATTACGAGCAGTACTTC | CASSTTGGYYEQYF
- | TRBJ1-3 | - | TRBV7-8 | TGTGCCAGCAGCTTGGCAGGGGCGACCTCTGGAAACACCATATATTTT | CASSLAGATSGNTIYF
TRBD1 | TRBJ2-7 | - | TRBV5-1 | TGCGCCAGCAGGATGACAGGGACCCACTACGAGCAGTACTTC | CASRMTGTHYEQYF
- | TRBJ1-2 | - | TRBV4-3 | TGCGCCAGCAGCCAAGACAGGGGAAGGCACTATGGCTACACCTTC | CASSQDRGRHYGYTF
- | TRBJ2-5 | few | TRBV5-4 | TGTGCCAGCAGCTTGGTGTCTGGGGGGGCGCGGGGGACCCAGTACTTC | CASSLVSGGARGTQYF
TRBD1 | TRBJ2-7 | - | TRBV28 | TGTGCCAGCACCTTACAGTGGGACAGAGGTAGCTACGAGCAGTACTTC | CASTLQWDRGSYEQYF
- | TRBJ2-1 | - | TRBV28 | TGTGCCAGCAGTTTATCAGGGGACCCCTACAATGAGCAGTTCTTC | CASSLSGDPYNEQFF
- | TRBJ1-2 | many | TRBV5-6 | TGTGCCAGCAGCTTAACCCCCGCGACAGGAGCTAACTATGGCTACACCTTC | CASSLTPATGANYGYTF
- | TRBJ2-5 | - | TRBV19 | TGTGCCAGTAGTATTCAACAGTCCGCCGAGACCCAGTACTTC | CASSIQQSAETQYF
TRBD2 | TRBJ2-2 | - | TRBV28 | TGTGCCAGCACCCTAAGGTCGGCGGGAGGGGGTACCGGGGAGCTGTTTTTT | CASTLRSAGGGTGELFF
TRBD2 | TRBJ2-5 | - | TRBV9 | TGTGCCAGCAGTCACTCCCGGACTAGCGGGGACCAGACCCAGTACTTC | CASSHSRTSGDQTQYF
- | TRBJ1-1 | - | TRBV6-5 | TGTGCCAGCCCTCTGGTGCCGGGTAGCACTGAAGCTTTCTTT | CASPLVPGSTEAFF
TRBD1 | TRBJ2-7 | - | TRBV13 | TGTGCCAGCAGCCCCGGGGGACAGGTGCCTTACGAGCAGTACTTC | CASSPGGQVPYEQYF